The clone carrying this T cell receptor beta chain was seen a few times. Its antigen is undetermined. This sample stems from a study of identical twins. Notes on the study in general: Models came in too low on out-of-frame TCR alpha sharing in monozygotic twins. Clonotypes of the beta chain that were abundant in cord blood carried fewer insertions (memory repertoires showed none).

The CDR3 is 15 amino acids. Germline V gene sequence: CDR1 KGHDR, CDR2 SFDVKD. V shed 4 bases, J shed 7 bases, and the junction held 8 bases outside the gene matches. After template switching added a universal primer site, the resulting cDNA carried unique molecular identifiers. Via MiXCR, TCRdb re-called the 5' RACE reads, giving one row per CDR3 protein. Of roughly 240,000 distinct CDR3 sequences detected, 7% to 8.5% appear once; the ten largest clones hold around 5%. These same records also appear under a second study, on yellow fever vaccine responses in identical twins. That paper notes: Reportedly, twins showed a vaccine T cell response that looked partly convergent and partly personalized.

Sample: CD8+ T cells sorted from blood. The V call is TRBV24-1, the J call TRBJ2-2; 7 bases are shared with TRBD1. This receptor was identified in a woman aged 18-29 years in good health. The DNA of the CDR3 is TGTGCCACCAGTGACCCTGGACAGGATGGCGGGGAGCTGTTTTTT. As protein: CATSDPGQDGGELFF.